This entry lists 11 T cell receptor beta chains sequenced from one sample in a study of beta chain features in type 1 diabetes. Expressed TCRB transcripts were sequenced, since all the RNA that had been isolated was reverse transcribed. Only in-frame clones appear in the TCRdb table, and some are missing; sequencing was by immunoSEQ multiplex PCR. The data show about 140,000 clones, with 6.9% seen just once and 1.3% to 1.5% held by the top ten. The sample taken for sequencing was central memory CD4+ T cells from blood. These TCRs come from a woman aged 30 to 39 in good health.

This clone has only a few counts. The chain couples TRBV28 to TRBJ2-7; the match to TRBD2 covers 11 bases. This CDR3 region has 16 residues. Germline V lookup: CDR1 MDHEN, CDR2 SYDVKM. Trimming removed 4 bases from V and 2 bases from J; junction bases left unmatched: 7. CDR3 nucleotide sequence: TGTGCCAGCAGTTCCGGGACTAGCGGAATCCCCTACGAGCAGTACTTC. Translation: CASSSGTSGIPYEQYF.

Details on this clone: Other DNA sequences in this sample translate to the same CDR3. V is TRBV5-6 and J is TRBJ2-5; 7 bases fit TRBD2. Losses at the gene ends were 0 bases for V and 5 bases for J; bases not matched to a gene: 7. The CDR3 has 15 residues. Germline V gene sequence: CDR1 SGHDT, CDR2 YYEEEE. The CDR3 bases are TGTGCCAGCAGCTTGGCGCTCGCGGGAGCTGAGACCCAGTACTTC. This translates into CASSLALAGAETQYF.

This clone was seen a few times. Different DNA sequences within this sample yield the same CDR3. The chain carries TRBV10-3 and TRBJ2-5; 10 nucleotides agree with TRBD2. The CDR3 loop spans 13 amino acids. V trimming: 5 bases; J trimming: 5 bases; junction bases outside the gene matches: 2. In germline, CDR1 is ENHRY, CDR2 SYGVKD. The CDR3 coding sequence is TGTGCCATCAGTCGGACTAGCGGCGAGACCCAGTACTTC. Residues: CAISRTSGETQYF.

This clone occurred a few times. This sequence joins TRBV7-6 and TRBJ2-6; the match to TRBD2 covers 12 bases. Germline CDR1 SGHVS, CDR2 FNYEAQ. The CDR3 has 22 residues. Germline trimming cut 5 bases from V and 2 bases from J; bases unmatched to any gene: 19. The CDR3 coding sequence is TGTGCCAGCAGCCGATGGGATCTTAGGTCTCTAGCGGGAGGGCCTGGGGCCAACGTCCTGACTTTC. This encodes CASSRWDLRSLAGGPGANVLTF.

J is TRBJ2-5 and V is TRBV15; possible D gene TRBD1, 5 bases. V was pared by 0 bases and J by 2 bases, with 10 bases between. Germline loops: CDR1 LNHNV, CDR2 YYDKDF (reference sequence). The CDR3 has 15 residues. DNA for the CDR3: TGTGCCACCAGCAGAGATCGACAGAGACAAGAGACCCAGTACTTC. It encodes CATSRDRQRQETQYF.

The chain couples TRBV5-1 to TRBJ2-2; 13 positions match TRBD2. This CDR3 has 18 amino acids. V was pared by 3 bases and J by 6 bases, with 11 bases of the junction left unmatched. Germline values: CDR1 SGHRS, CDR2 YFSETQ. CDR3 sequence reads: CASSYGGLAGAGAGELFF. The CDR3 DNA reads TGCGCCAGCAGCTACGGAGGACTAGCGGGAGCAGGGGCCGGGGAGCTGTTTTTT. The variable domain in full, with the rest retrieved from reference TRBV5-1 and TRBJ2-2, is KAGVTQTPRYLIKTRGQQVTLSCSPISGHRSVSWYQQTPGQGLQFLFEYFSETQRNKGNFPGRFSGRQFSNSRSEMNVSTLELGDSALYLCASSYGGLAGAGAGELFFGEGSRLTVL.

The chain is built from TRBV9 and TRBJ1-3, with D possibly being TRBD1 (5 bases). Trimming took 3 bases from V and 0 from J, leaving 10 bases between them. This CDR3 comprises 15 residues. The germline CDR1 and CDR2 sequences are SGDLS and YYNGEE. CDR3 coding DNA: TGTGCCAGCAGCGAAAACAGGTTCTCTGGAAACACCATATATTTT. Protein product: CASSENRFSGNTIYF.

This clone was detected ten times or more. CDR3 in DNA: TGTGCCAGCAGCGGAGAGTCTAGTTTCGATGAGCAGTTCTTC. Translation gives CASSGESSFDEQFF. The V and J genes are TRBV5-4 and TRBJ2-1; D gene ambiguous. CDR1 and CDR2 (germline): SGHNT, YYREEE (reference sequence). Trimming took 4 bases from V and 8 from J, leaving 16 bases between them. The CDR3 is 14 amino acids.

This clone was recorded many times. The chain carries TRBV19 and TRBJ1-1; 7 nucleotides match TRBD1. CDR1 LNHDA and CDR2 SQIVND come from the germline V gene (reference sequence). The CDR3 is made up of 13 amino acids. V lost 5 bases, J lost 3 bases, and 3 bases stayed unmatched. This chain's CDR3 is CASSHQGDTEAFF. DNA of the CDR3: TGTGCCAGTAGTCACCAGGGGGACACTGAAGCTTTCTTT. Drawing the rest from reference TRBV19 and TRBJ1-1, the complete variable domain is DGGITQSPKYLFRKEGQNVTLSCEQNLNHDAMYWYRQDPGQGLRLIYYSQIVNDFQKGDIAEGYSVSREKKESFPLTVTSAQKNPTAFYLCASSHQGDTEAFFGQGTRLTVV.

This rearrangement joins TRBV7-9 to TRBJ1-1; D is uncertain. CDR3 length: 13 amino acids. V lost 3 bases and J lost 4, with 9 bases in between. Germline V gene data show CDR1 as SEHNR and CDR2 as FQNEAQ (reference sequence). The CDR3 DNA reads as TGTGCCAGCAGCTTGGGAGAGGTCACTGAAGCTTTCTTT. Protein: CASSLGEVTEAFF.

This clone was observed a few times. The chain combines TRBV7-2 with TRBJ2-7; 14 nucleotides agree with TRBD2. The J segment lost 9 bases and the V segment lost 4 bases, leaving 8 bases of the junction unmatched. The CDR3 totals 15 residues. The germline V gene encodes CDR1 SGHTA and CDR2 FQGNSA. CDR3 nucleotides: TGTGCCAGCAGCTCTCCGGGACTAGCGGGAGATGTGCAGTACTTC. Its translation is CASSSPGLAGDVQYF.